A selection of T cell receptor beta chains follows, all from one sample in a study of T cell responses to AZD1222 COVID-19 vaccine. Generated by immunoSEQ multiplex PCR, the TCRdb table keeps only in-frame clones and is missing some. The profile shows 70,000 to 95,000 clones, around nine tenths of them singletons. This specimen was peripheral blood, taken 28 days after the second AZD1222 dose. The receptors derive from an adult who received the AZD1222 COVID-19 vaccine. Each CDR3 is given with its conserved first and last residue. The D gene is left open where the match is weak. Not every row has a clone size; where given, it reads once, few, many or a size class.

d_gene	abundance	j_gene	v_gene	len	CDR3aa	CDR3nt
-	-	TRBJ1-3	TRBV7-9	16	CASSLGGLSSGNTIYF	TGTGCCAGCAGCTTAGGGGGCCTTAGCTCTGGAAACACCATATATTTT
-	-	TRBJ1-1	TRBV19	17	CASRPMGWTGGTDEAFF	TGTGCCAGTAGACCTATGGGCTGGACCGGCGGAACCGATGAAGCTTTCTTT
TRBD1	few	TRBJ1-3	TRBV6-5	15	CASNPGTGSGNTIYF	TGTGCCAGCAACCCAGGGACAGGGTCCGGAAACACCATATATTTT
-	-	TRBJ2-7	TRBV3-1/TRBV3-2	11	CASSLRYEQYF	TGTGCCAGCAGCCTTCGCTACGAGCAGTACTTC
-	-	TRBJ1-2	TRBV7-2	14	CASSLGLGNYGYTF	TGTGCCAGCAGCCTGGGCTTGGGGAACTATGGCTACACCTTC
-	-	TRBJ2-1	TRBV7-2	16	CASRSRGREAYNEQFF	TGTGCCAGCAGATCCAGGGGCAGGGAAGCCTACAATGAGCAGTTCTTC
TRBD1	-	TRBJ2-7	TRBV6-5	15	CASSLPGQSSYEQYF	TGTGCCAGCAGTCTCCCGGGACAGTCCTCCTACGAGCAGTACTTC
TRBD1	-	TRBJ1-1	TRBV5-1	17	CASSLGTGRFSDTEAFF	TGCGCCAGCAGCTTGGGGACAGGGAGGTTTTCGGACACTGAAGCTTTCTTT
-	-	TRBJ2-5	TRBV3-1/TRBV3-2	14	CASSPRTFQETQYF	TGTGCCAGCAGCCCCCGGACTTTTCAAGAGACCCAGTACTTC
-	-	TRBJ1-2	TRBV5-1	14	CASSSGGENYGYTF	TGCGCCAGCAGCTCGGGGGGCGAAAACTATGGCTACACCTTC
-	-	TRBJ1-5	TRBV10-3	15	CAISEGQGLNQPQHF	TGTGCCATCAGTGAGGGACAAGGACTCAATCAGCCCCAGCATTTT
TRBD2	-	TRBJ2-2	TRBV15	17	CATSRGGGTSRTGELFF	TGTGCCACCAGCAGAGGGGGAGGGACCTCACGGACCGGGGAGCTGTTTTTT
TRBD2	-	TRBJ2-1	TRBV28	15	CASNQSGGPYNEQFF	TGTGCCAGCAACCAAAGCGGGGGACCCTACAATGAGCAGTTCTTC
-	-	TRBJ2-2	TRBV5-1	15	CASSLNRVTTGELFF	TGCGCCAGCAGCTTGAATAGGGTGACCACCGGGGAGCTGTTTTTT
TRBD2	-	TRBJ2-3	TRBV9	16	CASSPPGSGGSGTQYF	TGTGCCAGCAGCCCCCCCGGTAGCGGGGGTTCGGGTACGCAGTATTTT
TRBD1	-	TRBJ1-4	TRBV12-3/TRBV12-4	13	CASTRGANEKLFF	TGTGCCAGCACCAGGGGGGCTAATGAAAAACTGTTTTTT
-	-	TRBJ1-2	TRBV12-3/TRBV12-4	12	CASSLRQTDYTF	TGTGCCAGCAGTTTACGACAGACTGACTACACCTTC
-	once	TRBJ1-3	TRBV5-4	16	CASSLGRGTSGNTIYF	TGTGCCAGCAGCTTGGGGAGGGGTACCTCTGGAAACACCATATATTTT
-	-	TRBJ1-1	TRBV7-6	15	CASSSLTGANTEAFF	TGTGCCAGCAGCTCACTGACGGGGGCGAACACTGAAGCTTTCTTT
TRBD1	once	TRBJ1-2	TRBV6-5	15	CASSALGTVNYGYTF	TGTGCCAGCAGCGCCCTAGGGACAGTTAACTATGGCTACACCTTC
TRBD1	-	TRBJ1-4	TRBV28	15	CASSTRTGGGEKLFF	TGTGCCAGCAGTACCAGGACAGGGGGAGGGGAAAAACTGTTTTTT
-	-	TRBJ1-1	TRBV4-1	14	CASSFVTGNTEAFF	TGCGCCAGCAGTTTCGTCACAGGGAACACTGAAGCTTTCTTT
TRBD2	-	TRBJ2-1	TRBV4-1	17	CASSQDRASGVYNEQFF	TGCGCCAGCAGCCAAGATAGAGCTAGCGGAGTCTACAATGAGCAGTTCTTC
-	-	TRBJ2-7	TRBV7-6	15	CASSSGLGLAYEQYF	TGTGCCAGCAGCTCTGGGCTAGGACTGGCCTACGAGCAGTACTTC
-	-	TRBJ2-1	TRBV24-1	16	CATSEPGPYSYNEQFF	TGTGCCACCAGTGAACCGGGCCCATACTCCTACAATGAGCAGTTCTTC
TRBD2	few	TRBJ2-1	TRBV2	16	CASSVQGLAGGHEQFF	TGTGCCAGCAGTGTCCAGGGGCTAGCGGGAGGGCATGAGCAGTTCTTC
-	-	TRBJ1-2	TRBV18	13	CASSPGTKNGYTF	TGTGCCAGCTCACCGGGGACTAAGAATGGCTACACCTTC
-	few	TRBJ2-7	TRBV6-2/TRBV6-3	12	CASSDSSYEQYF	TGTGCCAGCAGTGACAGCTCCTACGAGCAGTACTTC
TRBD2	once	TRBJ2-1	TRBV5-1	15	CASSVPLAGDNEQFF	TGCGCCAGCAGCGTGCCGCTAGCGGGAGACAATGAGCAGTTCTTC
TRBD1	-	TRBJ1-5	TRBV30	14	CASSTGGGNQPQHF	TGTGCCTCCTCGACAGGGGGTGGCAATCAGCCCCAGCATTTT
-	once	TRBJ2-3	TRBV5-1	16	CASSLTERGAQNTQYF	TGCGCCAGCAGCTTGACAGAAAGGGGGGCACAAAATACGCAGTATTTT
-	-	TRBJ1-3	TRBV6-5	14	CASNSLSSGNTIYF	TGTGCCAGCAATAGTCTGAGCTCTGGAAACACCATATATTTT
-	-	TRBJ1-1	TRBV9	14	CASSLRTYNTEAFF	TGTGCCAGCAGCCTTCGGACATACAACACTGAAGCTTTCTTT
TRBD2	-	TRBJ2-2	TRBV7-9	16	CASSFGTSGYTGELFF	TGTGCCAGCAGCTTCGGAACTAGCGGCTACACCGGGGAGCTGTTTTTT
-	once	TRBJ1-3	TRBV2	15	CASSSSRGSGNTIYF	TGTGCCAGCTCTAGCAGCAGAGGCTCTGGAAACACCATATATTTT
TRBD1	-	TRBJ1-3	TRBV4-1	15	CASSPPGTGGYTIYF	TGCGCCAGCAGCCCCCCAGGGACAGGGGGATACACCATATATTTT
-	once	TRBJ1-5	TRBV15	15	CATSDQDIGHRPQHF	TGTGCCACCAGCGACCAGGACATAGGTCATCGGCCCCAGCATTTT
-	-	TRBJ1-2	TRBV5-1	13	CASRPGTDYGYTF	TGCGCCAGCAGACCAGGGACGGATTATGGCTACACCTTC
-	-	TRBJ1-1	TRBV7-2	14	CASSLQRTVAEAFF	TGTGCCAGCAGCTTACAACGGACTGTGGCTGAAGCTTTCTTT
TRBD1	-	TRBJ1-1	TRBV3-1/TRBV3-2	14	CASSQTGGVAEAFF	TGTGCCAGCAGCCAAACAGGGGGCGTCGCTGAAGCTTTCTTT
TRBD1	-	TRBJ1-1	TRBV5-1	15	CASSGGQGRRTEAFF	TGCGCCAGCAGCGGGGGACAGGGGAGGAGAACTGAAGCTTTCTTT
TRBD1	-	TRBJ1-3	TRBV29-1	13	CSATGGGGNTIYF	TGCAGCGCCACAGGGGGCGGTGGAAACACCATATATTTT
-	once	TRBJ2-1	TRBV7-3	14	CASSLTSGYNEQFF	TGTGCCAGCAGCTTGACCTCCGGCTACAATGAGCAGTTCTTC
-	-	TRBJ1-1	TRBV3-1/TRBV3-2	13	CASSQEGWAEAFF	TGTGCCAGCAGCCAAGAAGGTTGGGCTGAAGCTTTCTTT
-	-	TRBJ1-1	TRBV6-5	15	CASISLPGGNTEAFF	TGTGCCAGCATATCCCTCCCGGGGGGGAACACTGAAGCTTTCTTT